This T cell receptor (beta chain) was retrieved from a study of response to subunit inactivated influenza vaccine. Points from the study as a whole: Seasonal influenza vaccination, on each occasion, was suggested by the authors to recruit few new T cells.

With V trimmed by 4 bases and J by 6 bases, 11 bases remained unmatched. This CDR3 region has 15 residues. Germline V gene data show CDR1 as SGHTA and CDR2 as FQGNSA. This clonotype has a handful of counts. No antigen is known for it. From the RT-PCR reads, TCRdb called clonotypes with MiXCR, one entry per CDR3 protein. The data show over 650,000 distinct CDR3 sequences, 18% seen once. The sequence derives from a man between 45 and 60 years old who received an inactivated influenza vaccine. The specimen comprised PBMCs from blood, sampled roughly 5 days after vaccination. V and J are TRBV7-2 and TRBJ2-7; 8 bases line up with TRBD1. CDR3 in amino acids: CASSSSGTGHSEQYF. The CDR3, as DNA: TGTGCCAGCAGCTCATCCGGGACAGGTCATAGCGAGCAGTACTTC.